This TCR beta chain was recovered during a study of blood T cell repertoires in COVID-19. As for the study in general: Acute and convalescent COVID-19 samples came from the United States, Italy and Spain. From T cells, B-cell-depleted T cells, or PBMCs came the material, which was cDNA or gDNA.

Under the authors' procedure: Cell counts per sample came from amplifying reference gene primers. TCRdb's copy holds only in-frame clones and misses some; the assay was immunoSEQ multiplex PCR. V and J calls and clone size are given by that table; D and trimming were obtained from the DNA. The sample holds fewer than 75,000 clones; about 90% are singletons and the top ten take roughly 4%. This TCR was recovered from a man between 50 and 59 years old with active COVID-19. What was sequenced was peripheral blood.

CDR3 bases: TGTGCCAGCAGTCTGGGTGGAGGTTCCCAGTTAAGGATCCACTTT. Translating it yields CASSLGGGSQLRIHF. The chain couples TRBV6-6 to TRBJ1-6; no definite D call. CDR1 MNHNY and CDR2 SVGAGI come from the germline V gene (reference sequence). V dropped 5 bases and J dropped 17 bases, with 25 bases sitting between them. The CDR3 runs 15 residues.